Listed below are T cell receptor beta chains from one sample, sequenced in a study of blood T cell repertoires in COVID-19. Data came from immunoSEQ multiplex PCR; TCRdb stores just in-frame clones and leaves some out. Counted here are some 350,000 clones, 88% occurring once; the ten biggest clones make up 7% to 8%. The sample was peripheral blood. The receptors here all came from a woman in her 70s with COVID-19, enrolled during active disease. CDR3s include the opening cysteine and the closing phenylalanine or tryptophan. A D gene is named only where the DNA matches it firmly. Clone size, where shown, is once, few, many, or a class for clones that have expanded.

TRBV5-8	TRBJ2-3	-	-	CASSLGQGGTDTQYF	TGTGCCAGCAGCTTGGGGCAGGGTGGGACAGATACGCAGTATTTT
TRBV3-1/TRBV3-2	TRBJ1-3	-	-	CASSLGLLVSGNTIYF	TGTGCCAGCAGCCTGGGACTTCTCGTCTCTGGAAACACCATATATTTT
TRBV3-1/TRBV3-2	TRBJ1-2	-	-	CASSQETLGGDNGYTF	TGTGCCAGCAGCCAGGAGACCTTGGGGGGGGATAATGGCTACACCTTC
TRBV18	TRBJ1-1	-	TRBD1	CASHETGGLEAFF	TGTGCCAGTCATGAGACAGGGGGTTTGGAAGCTTTCTTT
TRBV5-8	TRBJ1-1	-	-	CASSLYTRAFF	TGTGCCAGCAGCTTATACACGAGGGCTTTCTTT
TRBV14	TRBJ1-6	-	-	CASSQDQGRANSPLHF	TGTGCCAGCAGCCAAGATCAGGGCAGGGCCAATTCACCCCTCCACTTT
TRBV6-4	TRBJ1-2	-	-	CASRADGSGYGYTF	TGTGCCAGCAGGGCCGACGGGTCTGGCTATGGCTACACCTTC
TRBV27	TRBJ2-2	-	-	CASSFEGRVVSSGELFF	TGTGCCAGCAGTTTTGAGGGCCGCGTAGTGTCTAGCGGGGAGCTGTTTTTT
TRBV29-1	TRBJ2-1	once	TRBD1	CSVVGQGSWNEQFF	TGCAGCGTTGTGGGACAGGGGTCATGGAATGAGCAGTTCTTC
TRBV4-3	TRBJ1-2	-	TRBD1	CASSQETTGSYGYTF	TGCGCCAGCAGCCAAGAGACGACAGGGTCCTATGGCTACACCTTC
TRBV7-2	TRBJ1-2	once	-	CASSLNRADYGYTF	TGTGCCAGCAGCTTGAACAGGGCTGACTATGGCTACACCTTC
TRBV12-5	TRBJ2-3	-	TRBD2	CASGPGSGGVTDTQYF	TGTGCTAGTGGTCCCGGTAGCGGGGGGGTGACAGATACGCAGTATTTT
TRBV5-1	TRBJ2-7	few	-	CASTEAGAGSYEQYF	TGCGCCAGCACCGAGGCGGGCGCGGGCTCCTACGAGCAGTACTTC
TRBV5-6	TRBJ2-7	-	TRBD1	CASSPGGRNEQYF	TGTGCCAGCAGCCCAGGGGGTCGGAACGAGCAGTACTTC
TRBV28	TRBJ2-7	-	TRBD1	CASSLGGTGAYEQYF	TGTGCCAGCAGTTTGGGGGGGACAGGGGCCTACGAGCAGTACTTC
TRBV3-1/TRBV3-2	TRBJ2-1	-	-	CASSQVGSNYNEQFF	TGTGCCAGCAGCCAAGTGGGCAGCAACTACAATGAGCAGTTCTTC
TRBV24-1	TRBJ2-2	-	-	CATQREIGELFF	TGTGCCACCCAGAGGGAGATCGGGGAGCTGTTTTTT
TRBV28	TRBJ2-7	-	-	CASSRWAGNRGEQYF	TGTGCCAGCAGTCGGTGGGCAGGGAATAGGGGGGAGCAGTACTTC
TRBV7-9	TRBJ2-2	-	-	CASSLAEDFLPHGTGELFF	TGTGCCAGCAGCTTAGCGGAGGACTTCTTGCCCCACGGCACCGGGGAGCTGTTTTTT
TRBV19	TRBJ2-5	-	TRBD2	CASSMTSGYGTQYF	TGTGCCAGTAGTATGACTAGCGGCTATGGGACCCAGTACTTC
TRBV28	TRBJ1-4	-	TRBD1	CASSLPDRGGEKLFF	TGTGCCAGCAGTTTACCGGACAGGGGCGGGGAAAAACTGTTTTTT
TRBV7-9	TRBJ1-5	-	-	CASSLSDREAQHF	TGTGCCAGCAGCTTATCTGACCGCGAGGCCCAGCATTTT
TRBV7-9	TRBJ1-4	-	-	CASSPEYREGEKLFF	TGTGCCAGCAGCCCGGAGTACAGGGAGGGGGAAAAACTGTTTTTT
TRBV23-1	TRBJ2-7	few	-	CASSQSGGSYEQYF	TGCGCCAGCAGTCAATCCGGGGGTTCCTACGAGCAGTACTTC
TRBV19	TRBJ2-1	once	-	CASRGDSSYNEQFF	TGTGCCAGCAGGGGGGATAGCTCCTACAATGAGCAGTTCTTC
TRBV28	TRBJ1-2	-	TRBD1	CASSSDRGYGYTF	TGTGCCAGCAGTTCGGACAGGGGATATGGCTACACCTTC
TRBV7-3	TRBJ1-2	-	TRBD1	CASSLTGGVGYGYTF	TGTGCCAGCAGCTTGACAGGGGGCGTTGGCTATGGCTACACCTTC
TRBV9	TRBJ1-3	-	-	CASSSVTPGNTIYF	TGTGCCAGCAGCTCAGTCACCCCAGGAAACACCATATATTTT
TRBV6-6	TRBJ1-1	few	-	CASRWGDETEAFF	TGTGCCAGCAGGTGGGGGGACGAAACTGAAGCTTTCTTT
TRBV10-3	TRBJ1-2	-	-	CAISESGASSDYGYTF	TGTGCCATCAGTGAGTCTGGGGCGTCCAGCGACTATGGCTACACCTTC
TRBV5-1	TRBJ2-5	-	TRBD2	CASSLARLAGGQETQYF	TGCGCCAGCAGCTTGGCGAGACTAGCGGGGGGACAAGAGACCCAGTACTTC
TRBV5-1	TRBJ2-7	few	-	CASYRSYEQYF	TGCGCCTCCTACCGATCCTACGAGCAGTACTTC
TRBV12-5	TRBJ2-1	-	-	CASGLGSSYNEQFF	TGTGCTAGTGGTTTAGGGAGCTCCTACAATGAGCAGTTCTTC
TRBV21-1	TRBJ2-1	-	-	CASSKEGGDSYNEQFF	TGTGCCAGCAGCAAAGAGGGGGGGGACTCTTACAATGAGCAGTTCTTC
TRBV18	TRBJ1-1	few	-	CASSRAAMNTEAFF	TGTGCCAGCTCACGGGCAGCAATGAACACTGAAGCTTTCTTT
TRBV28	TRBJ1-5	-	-	CASSDPGIHTNQPQHF	TGTGCCAGCAGCGATCCGGGAATTCATACTAATCAGCCCCAGCATTTT
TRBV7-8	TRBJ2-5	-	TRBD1	CASSLETGRGYGETQYF	TGTGCCAGCAGCTTAGAGACCGGCAGGGGGTATGGGGAGACCCAGTACTTC
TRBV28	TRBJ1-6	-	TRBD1	CASSGRDREISPLHF	TGTGCCAGCAGCGGACGGGACAGGGAAATTTCACCCCTCCACTTT
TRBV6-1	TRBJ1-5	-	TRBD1	CASSDRTGFLNQPQHF	TGTGCCAGCAGTGATAGGACAGGGTTTCTTAATCAGCCCCAGCATTTT
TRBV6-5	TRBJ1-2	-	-	CASSSTGFHYGYTF	TGTGCCAGCAGCTCTACAGGTTTTCACTATGGCTACACCTTC
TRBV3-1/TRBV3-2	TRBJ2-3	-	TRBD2	CASSLTLAGPESQDTQYF	TGTGCCAGCAGCCTCACGTTAGCGGGCCCCGAGTCTCAGGATACGCAGTATTTT
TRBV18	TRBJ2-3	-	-	CASSPGTGVHTDTQYF	TGTGCCAGCTCACCCGGAACGGGGGTGCACACAGATACGCAGTATTTT
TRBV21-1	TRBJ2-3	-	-	CASSNQGRDTQYF	TGTGCCAGCAGCAATCAGGGCCGAGATACGCAGTATTTT
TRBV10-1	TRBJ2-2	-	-	CASSSGRNTGELFF	TGCGCCAGCAGTTCCGGGAGGAACACCGGGGAGCTGTTTTTT
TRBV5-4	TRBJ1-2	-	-	CASSLSTAGGYTF	TGTGCCAGCAGCTTGAGCACAGCAGGAGGCTACACCTTC
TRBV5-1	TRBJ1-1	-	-	CASRDGDSSTEAFF	TGCGCCAGCAGGGATGGCGACAGTAGTACTGAAGCTTTCTTT
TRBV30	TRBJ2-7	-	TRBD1	CAWSVGTGDEQYF	TGTGCCTGGAGTGTTGGTACAGGGGACGAGCAGTACTTC
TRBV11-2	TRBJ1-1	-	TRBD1	CASSLAGGVVGRTEAFF	TGTGCCAGCAGCTTAGCAGGGGGCGTAGTGGGAAGGACTGAAGCTTTCTTT
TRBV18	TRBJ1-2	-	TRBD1	CASSQEQGASYGYTF	TGTGCCAGCTCCCAAGAACAGGGGGCGAGCTATGGCTACACCTTC
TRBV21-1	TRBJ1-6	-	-	CASSKAPRRGGHNSPLHF	TGTGCCAGCAGCAAAGCCCCGAGGAGGGGAGGACATAATTCACCCCTCCACTTT
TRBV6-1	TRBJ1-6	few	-	CASSDLIITDNSPLHF	TGTGCCAGCAGTGATCTCATAATTACTGATAATTCACCCCTCCACTTT
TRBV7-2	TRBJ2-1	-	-	CASSLNMGLLEQFF	TGTGCCAGCAGCTTAAATATGGGGCTACTTGAGCAGTTCTTC
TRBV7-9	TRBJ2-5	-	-	CASSYYGAWETQYF	TGTGCCAGCAGCTATTATGGGGCCTGGGAGACCCAGTACTTC
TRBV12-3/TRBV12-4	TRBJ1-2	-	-	CASSLGMGRGYTF	TGTGCCAGCAGTTTGGGGATGGGGCGAGGCTACACCTTC
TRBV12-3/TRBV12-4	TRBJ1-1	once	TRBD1	CASSLGQQGPFF	TGTGCCAGCAGTTTAGGACAACAGGGGCCCTTCTTT